This TCR beta chain was recovered during a study of human T cells and chemical hapten exposure. Study summary: A roughly 2 cm by roughly 2 cm inner upper arm patch received 2% DPC for sensitization. Study findings and constraints: Higher patch test scores went with higher counts of PT1 expanded TCRs.

In TCRdb, the RACE reads were re-called with MiXCR into one record per CDR3 protein. This table holds about 340,000 distinct CDR3 sequences, around 7% found once. The V and J ends lost 3 bases and 6 bases respectively, with 24 bases between them. This CDR3 spans 17 amino acids. CDR1 and CDR2 (germline): DFQATT, SNEGSKA (reference sequence). This clonotype was observed a handful of times. Its matching antigen is unknown. Documented time point: patch test 1, 2 weeks after DPC sensitization. Treatment defined: therapeutic diphenylcyclopropenone sensitization with weekly scalp DPC. Total RNA extraction was carried out from unfractionated whole blood.

The clonotype was recovered from a woman between 18 and 30 years old with alopecia areata. Some clones in this sample may be carry-over from other donors' samples. The sample consisted of whole blood, taken in connection with sensitization to the hapten diphenylcyclopropenone (DPC). This chain connects TRBV20-1 to TRBJ1-5; no clear D. CDR3: CSASPTLSAGSSQPQHF. The CDR3 DNA reads TGCAGTGCTAGCCCCACCCTCTCCGCGGGTTCGAGTCAGCCCCAGCATTTT.